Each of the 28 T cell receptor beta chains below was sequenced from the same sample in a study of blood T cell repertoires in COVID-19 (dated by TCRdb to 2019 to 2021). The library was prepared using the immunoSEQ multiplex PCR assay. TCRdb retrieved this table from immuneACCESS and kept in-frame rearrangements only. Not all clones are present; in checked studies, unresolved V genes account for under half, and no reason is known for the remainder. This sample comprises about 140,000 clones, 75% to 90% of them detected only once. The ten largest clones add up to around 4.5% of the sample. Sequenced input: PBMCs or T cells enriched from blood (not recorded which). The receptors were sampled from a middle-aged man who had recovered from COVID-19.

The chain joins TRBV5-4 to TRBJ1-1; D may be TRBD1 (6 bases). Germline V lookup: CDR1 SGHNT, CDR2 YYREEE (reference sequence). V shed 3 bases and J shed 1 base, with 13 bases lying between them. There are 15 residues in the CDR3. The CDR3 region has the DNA TGTGCCAGCAGCTACCCTGGGGGCCAGAACACTGAAGCTTTCTTT. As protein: CASSYPGGQNTEAFF.

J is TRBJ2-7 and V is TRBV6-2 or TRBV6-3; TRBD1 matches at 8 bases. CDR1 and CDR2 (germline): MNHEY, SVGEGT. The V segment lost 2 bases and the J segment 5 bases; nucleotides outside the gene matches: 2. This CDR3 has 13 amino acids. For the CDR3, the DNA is TGTGCCAGCAGTTACATGACAGGGGACGAGCAGTACGTC. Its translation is CASSYMTGDEQYV.

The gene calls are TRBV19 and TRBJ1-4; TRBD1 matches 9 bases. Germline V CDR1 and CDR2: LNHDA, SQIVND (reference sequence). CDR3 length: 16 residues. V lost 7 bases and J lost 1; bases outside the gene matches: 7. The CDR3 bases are TGTGCCAGTATTCCGGGACAGGGTAGAACTAATGAAAAACTGTTTTTT. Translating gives CASIPGQGRTNEKLFF.

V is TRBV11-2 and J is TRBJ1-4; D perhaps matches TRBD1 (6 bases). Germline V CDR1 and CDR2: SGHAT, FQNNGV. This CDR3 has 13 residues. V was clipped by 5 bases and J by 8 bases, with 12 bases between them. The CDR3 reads CASSRDIEEKLFF. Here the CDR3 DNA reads TGTGCCAGCAGCCGGGACATCGAAGAAAAACTGTTTTTT.

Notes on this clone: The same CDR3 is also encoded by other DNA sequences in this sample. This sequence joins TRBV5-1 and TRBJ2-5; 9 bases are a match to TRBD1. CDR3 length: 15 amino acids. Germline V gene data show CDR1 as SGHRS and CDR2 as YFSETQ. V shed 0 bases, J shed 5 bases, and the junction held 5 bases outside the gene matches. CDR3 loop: CASSLVGQGGETQYF. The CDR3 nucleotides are TGCGCCAGCAGCTTGGTGGGACAGGGAGGTGAGACCCAGTACTTC.

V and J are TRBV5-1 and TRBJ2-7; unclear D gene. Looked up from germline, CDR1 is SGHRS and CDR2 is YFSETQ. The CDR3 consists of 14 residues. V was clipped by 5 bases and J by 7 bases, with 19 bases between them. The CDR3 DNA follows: TGCGCCAGCAGAAAACGTGGCGAGTCGGGTGAGCAGTACTTC. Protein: CASRKRGESGEQYF.

This chain's CDR3 is CASSLPSVMGYTF. The CDR3 bases are TGTGCCAGCAGCTTGCCGAGTGTGATGGGCTACACCTTC. The chain is built from TRBV5-4 and TRBJ1-2; D remains unclear. This CDR3 contains 13 residues. Per germline, CDR1 SGHNT and CDR2 YYREEE (reference sequence). Trimming left V 1 base short and J 8 bases short, with 12 bases between.

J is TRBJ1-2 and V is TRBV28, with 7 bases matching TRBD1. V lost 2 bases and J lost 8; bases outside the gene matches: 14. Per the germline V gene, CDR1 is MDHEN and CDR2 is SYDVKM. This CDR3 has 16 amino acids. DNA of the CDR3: TGTGCCAGCAGTTTAGCCGGGGTCAGGGGGTTCGTGGGCTACACCTTC. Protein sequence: CASSLAGVRGFVGYTF.

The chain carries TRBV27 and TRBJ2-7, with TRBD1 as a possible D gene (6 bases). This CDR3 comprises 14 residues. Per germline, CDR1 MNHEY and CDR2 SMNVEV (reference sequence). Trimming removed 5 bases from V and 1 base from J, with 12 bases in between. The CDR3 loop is CASSLTGQSYEQYV. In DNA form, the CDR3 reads TGTGCCAGCAGTCTAACGGGACAATCCTACGAGCAGTACGTC.

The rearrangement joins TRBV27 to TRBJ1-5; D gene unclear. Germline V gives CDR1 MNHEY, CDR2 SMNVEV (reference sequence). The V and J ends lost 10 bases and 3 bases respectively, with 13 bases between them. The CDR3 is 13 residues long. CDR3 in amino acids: CAISRGVNQPQHF. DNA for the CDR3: TGTGCCATTTCCCGGGGAGTCAATCAGCCCCAGCATTTT.

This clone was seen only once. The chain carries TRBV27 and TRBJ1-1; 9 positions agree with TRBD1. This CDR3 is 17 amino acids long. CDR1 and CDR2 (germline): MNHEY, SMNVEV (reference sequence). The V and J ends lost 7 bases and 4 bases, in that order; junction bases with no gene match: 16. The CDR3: CASNPLRPGQGGTEAFF. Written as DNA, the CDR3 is TGTGCCAGCAACCCCCTCCGCCCGGGACAGGGCGGCACTGAAGCTTTCTTT.

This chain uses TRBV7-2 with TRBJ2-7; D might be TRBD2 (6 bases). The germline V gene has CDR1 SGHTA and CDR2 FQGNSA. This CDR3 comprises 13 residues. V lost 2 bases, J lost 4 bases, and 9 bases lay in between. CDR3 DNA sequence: TGTGCCAGCAGCTTATCGGGGGTTTACGAGCAGTACGTC. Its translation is CASSLSGVYEQYV.

The CDR3 coding sequence is TGTGCCAGCAGCCTAGTAGGGGGGGACTCCTACGAGCAGTACTTC. Its protein is CASSLVGGDSYEQYF. The chain couples TRBV5-4 to TRBJ2-7; the D gene is possibly TRBD2 (7 bases). V was pared by 4 bases and J by 0 bases, with 14 bases between. The CDR3 contains 15 residues. Germline V gives CDR1 SGHNT, CDR2 YYREEE (reference sequence).

CDR3 sequence: CASSRTRINTGELFF. CDR3 sequence (DNA): TGTGCCAGCAGCCGGACTCGCATAAACACCGGGGAGCTGTTTTTT. This rearrangement joins TRBV2 to TRBJ2-2; weak D call: TRBD2 (5 bases). CDR3 length equals 15 residues. V lost 6 bases and J lost 2, with 13 bases in between. Germline CDR1 SNHLY, CDR2 FYNNEI.

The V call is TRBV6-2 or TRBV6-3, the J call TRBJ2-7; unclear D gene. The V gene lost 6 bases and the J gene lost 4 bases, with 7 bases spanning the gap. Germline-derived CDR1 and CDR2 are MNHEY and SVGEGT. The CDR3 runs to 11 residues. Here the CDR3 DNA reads TGTGCCAGCAGCGACAAATACGAGCAGTACGTC. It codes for CASSDKYEQYV.

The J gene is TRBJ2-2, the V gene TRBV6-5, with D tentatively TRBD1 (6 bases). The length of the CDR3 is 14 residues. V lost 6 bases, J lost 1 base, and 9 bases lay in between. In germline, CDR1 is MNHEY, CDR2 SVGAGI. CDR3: CASRDSLNTGELFF. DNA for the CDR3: TGTGCCAGCAGGGACAGTTTGAACACCGGGGAGCTGTTTTTT.

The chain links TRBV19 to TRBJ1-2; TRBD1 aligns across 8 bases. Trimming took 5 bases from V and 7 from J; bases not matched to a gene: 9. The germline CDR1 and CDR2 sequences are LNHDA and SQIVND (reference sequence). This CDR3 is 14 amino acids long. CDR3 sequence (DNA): TGTGCCAGTAGTGTCCTGACAGGGGAAGCTGGCTACACCTTC. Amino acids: CASSVLTGEAGYTF. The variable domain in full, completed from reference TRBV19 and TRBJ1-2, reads DGGITQSPKYLFRKEGQNVTLSCEQNLNHDAMYWYRQDPGQGLRLIYYSQIVNDFQKGDIAEGYSVSREKKESFPLTVTSAQKNPTAFYLCASSVLTGEAGYTFGSGTRLTVV.

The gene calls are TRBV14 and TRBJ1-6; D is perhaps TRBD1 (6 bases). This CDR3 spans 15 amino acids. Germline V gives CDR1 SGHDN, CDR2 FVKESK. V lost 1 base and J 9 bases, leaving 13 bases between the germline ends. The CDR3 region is CASSQGGTLSSPLHF. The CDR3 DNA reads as TGTGCCAGCAGCCAAGGGGGGACATTAAGTTCACCCCTCCACTTT.

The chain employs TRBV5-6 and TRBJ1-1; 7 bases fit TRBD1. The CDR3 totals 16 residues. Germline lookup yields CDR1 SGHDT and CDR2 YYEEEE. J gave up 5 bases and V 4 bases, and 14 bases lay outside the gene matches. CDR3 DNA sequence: TGTGCCAGCAGCCCACGAGGAGGACAGGTCGGGACTGAAGCTTTCTTT. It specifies CASSPRGGQVGTEAFF.

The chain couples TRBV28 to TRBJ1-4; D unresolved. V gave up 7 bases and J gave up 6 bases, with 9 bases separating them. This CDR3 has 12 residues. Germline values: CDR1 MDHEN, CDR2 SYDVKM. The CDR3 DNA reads TGTGCCAGCACCTCTGTAGATGAAAAACTGTTTTTT. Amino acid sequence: CASTSVDEKLFF.

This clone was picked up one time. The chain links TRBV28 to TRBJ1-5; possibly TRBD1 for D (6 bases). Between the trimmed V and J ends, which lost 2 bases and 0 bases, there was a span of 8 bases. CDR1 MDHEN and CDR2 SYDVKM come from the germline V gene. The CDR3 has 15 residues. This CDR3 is CASSLRDISNQPQHF. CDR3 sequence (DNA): TGTGCCAGCAGTTTACGGGACATTAGCAATCAGCCCCAGCATTTT. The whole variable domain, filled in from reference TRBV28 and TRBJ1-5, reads DVKVTQSSRYLVKRTGEKVFLECVQDMDHENMFWYRQDPGLGLRLIYFSYDVKMKEKGDIPEGYSVSREKKERFSLILESASTNQTSMYLCASSLRDISNQPQHFGDGTRLSIL.

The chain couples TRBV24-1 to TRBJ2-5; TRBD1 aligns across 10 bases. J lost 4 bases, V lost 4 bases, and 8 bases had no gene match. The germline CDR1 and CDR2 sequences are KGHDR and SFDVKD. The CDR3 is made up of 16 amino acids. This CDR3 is CATSETGGGSAETQYF. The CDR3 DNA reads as TGTGCCACCAGTGAGACAGGGGGCGGGAGTGCAGAGACCCAGTACTTC.

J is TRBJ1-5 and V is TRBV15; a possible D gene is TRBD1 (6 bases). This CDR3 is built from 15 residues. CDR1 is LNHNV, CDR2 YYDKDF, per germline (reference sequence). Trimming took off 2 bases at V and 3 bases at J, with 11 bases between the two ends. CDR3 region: CATSRQNRVNQPQHF. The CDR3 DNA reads TGTGCCACCAGCAGACAAAACAGGGTCAATCAGCCCCAGCATTTT.

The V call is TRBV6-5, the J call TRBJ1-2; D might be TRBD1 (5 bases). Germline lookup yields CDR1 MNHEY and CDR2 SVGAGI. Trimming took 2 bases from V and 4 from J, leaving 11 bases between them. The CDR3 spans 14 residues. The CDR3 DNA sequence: TGTGCCAGCAGTTACGACAGTTTTGGCTATGGCTACACCTTC. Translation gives CASSYDSFGYGYTF.

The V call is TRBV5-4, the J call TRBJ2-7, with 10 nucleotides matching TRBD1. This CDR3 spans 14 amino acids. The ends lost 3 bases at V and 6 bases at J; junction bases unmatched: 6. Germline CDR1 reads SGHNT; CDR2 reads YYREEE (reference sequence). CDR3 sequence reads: CASSSRDRGPEQYF. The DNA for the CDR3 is TGTGCCAGCAGCTCACGGGACAGGGGTCCCGAGCAGTACTTC.

The CDR3 region is CASSLGARAEAFF. CDR3 coding DNA: TGTGCCAGCAGCTTAGGAGCGAGAGCTGAAGCTTTCTTT. The chain joins TRBV11-1 to TRBJ1-1; no firm D call. Germline CDR1 and CDR2: SGHAT and FQDESV (reference sequence). This CDR3 spans 13 amino acids. The ends were cut back, 1 base at V and 6 bases at J, with 9 bases in the middle.

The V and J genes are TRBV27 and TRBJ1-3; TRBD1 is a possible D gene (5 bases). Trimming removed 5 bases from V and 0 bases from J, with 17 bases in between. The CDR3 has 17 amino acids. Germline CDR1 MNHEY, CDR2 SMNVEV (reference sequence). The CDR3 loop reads CASSPTRQLNSGNTIYF. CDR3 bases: TGTGCCAGCAGTCCGACCCGACAGCTAAACTCTGGAAACACCATATATTTT.

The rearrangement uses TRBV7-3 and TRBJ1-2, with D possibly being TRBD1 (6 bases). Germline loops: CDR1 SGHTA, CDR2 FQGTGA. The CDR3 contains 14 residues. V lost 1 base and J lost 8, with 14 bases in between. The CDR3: CASSLMAGGDGYTF. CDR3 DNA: TGTGCCAGCAGCTTAATGGCTGGGGGCGACGGCTACACCTTC.